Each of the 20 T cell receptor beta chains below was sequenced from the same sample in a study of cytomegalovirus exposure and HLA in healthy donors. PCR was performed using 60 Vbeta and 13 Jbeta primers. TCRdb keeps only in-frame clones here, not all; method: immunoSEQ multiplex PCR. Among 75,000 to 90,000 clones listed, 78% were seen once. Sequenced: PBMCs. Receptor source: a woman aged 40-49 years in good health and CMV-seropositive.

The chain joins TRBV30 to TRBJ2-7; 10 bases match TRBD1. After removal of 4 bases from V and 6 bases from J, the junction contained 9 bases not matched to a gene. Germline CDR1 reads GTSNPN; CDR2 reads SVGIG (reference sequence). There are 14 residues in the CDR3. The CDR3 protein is CAWTPRQGAFEQYF. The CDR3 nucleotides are TGTGCCTGGACCCCGAGACAGGGGGCCTTCGAGCAGTACTTC.

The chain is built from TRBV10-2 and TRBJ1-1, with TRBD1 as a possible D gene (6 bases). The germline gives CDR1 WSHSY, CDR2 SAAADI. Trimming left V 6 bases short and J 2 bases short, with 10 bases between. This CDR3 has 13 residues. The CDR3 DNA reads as TGCGCCAGCAGGAACAGGGTTAACACTGAAGCTTTCTTT. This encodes CASRNRVNTEAFF.

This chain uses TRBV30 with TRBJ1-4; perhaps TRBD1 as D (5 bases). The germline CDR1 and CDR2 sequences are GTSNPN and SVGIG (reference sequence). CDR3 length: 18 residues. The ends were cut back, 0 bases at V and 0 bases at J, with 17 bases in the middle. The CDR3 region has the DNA TGTGCCTGGAGTGTACCCCCGCGACAGATTGCAACTAATGAAAAACTGTTTTTT. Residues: CAWSVPPRQIATNEKLFF.

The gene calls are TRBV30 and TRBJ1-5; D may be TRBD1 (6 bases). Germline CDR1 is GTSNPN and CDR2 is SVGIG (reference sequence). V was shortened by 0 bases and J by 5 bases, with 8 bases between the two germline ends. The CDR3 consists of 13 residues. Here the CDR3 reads CAWSVQGDQPQHF. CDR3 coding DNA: TGTGCCTGGAGTGTACAGGGCGATCAGCCCCAGCATTTT.

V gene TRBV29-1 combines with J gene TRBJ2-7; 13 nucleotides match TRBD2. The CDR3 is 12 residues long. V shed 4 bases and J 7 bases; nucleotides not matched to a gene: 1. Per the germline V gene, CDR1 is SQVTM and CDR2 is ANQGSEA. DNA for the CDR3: TGCAGCGTTGGGACTAGCGGGGGAGAGCAGTACTTC. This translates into CSVGTSGGEQYF.

In DNA, the CDR3 is TGTGCCAGCAGTGCGACAGCAGGAAGGTTCACTGAAGCTTTCTTT. It translates to CASSATAGRFTEAFF. This rearrangement joins TRBV6-5 to TRBJ1-1, with D maybe TRBD1 (5 bases). V lost 5 bases to trimming and J lost 4 bases, with 17 bases between them. From germline, CDR1 is MNHEY and CDR2 SVGAGI. The CDR3 loop spans 15 amino acids.

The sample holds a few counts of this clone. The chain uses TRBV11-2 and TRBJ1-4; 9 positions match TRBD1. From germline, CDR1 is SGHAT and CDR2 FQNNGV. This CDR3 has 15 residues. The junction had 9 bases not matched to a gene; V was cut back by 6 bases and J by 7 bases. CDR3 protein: CASRSLWTGVEKLFF. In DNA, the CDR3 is TGTGCCAGCAGGTCACTTTGGACAGGGGTTGAAAAACTGTTTTTT.

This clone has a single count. The CDR3 nucleotides are TGTGCCAGCTCACCAAGCGGGACAGGGCTTGATGGAAACACCATATATTTT. It codes for CASSPSGTGLDGNTIYF. The rearrangement joins TRBV18 to TRBJ1-3; 9 bases align to TRBD1. J gave up 3 bases and V 2 bases, and 8 bases lay outside the gene matches. CDR3 length equals 17 residues. Germline V gene lookup returns CDR1 KGHSH and CDR2 LQKENI.

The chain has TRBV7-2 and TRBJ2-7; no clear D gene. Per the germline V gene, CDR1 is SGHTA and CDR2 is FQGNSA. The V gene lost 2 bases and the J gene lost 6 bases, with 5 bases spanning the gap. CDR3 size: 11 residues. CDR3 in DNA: TGTGCCAGCAGCTTAACAGTCGAGCAGTACTTC. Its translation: CASSLTVEQYF.

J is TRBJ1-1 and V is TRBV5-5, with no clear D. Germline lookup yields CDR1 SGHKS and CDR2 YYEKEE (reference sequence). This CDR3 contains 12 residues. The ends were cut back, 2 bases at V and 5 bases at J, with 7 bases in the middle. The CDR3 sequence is CASSFGETEAFF. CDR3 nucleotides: TGTGCCAGCAGCTTCGGTGAGACTGAAGCTTTCTTT.

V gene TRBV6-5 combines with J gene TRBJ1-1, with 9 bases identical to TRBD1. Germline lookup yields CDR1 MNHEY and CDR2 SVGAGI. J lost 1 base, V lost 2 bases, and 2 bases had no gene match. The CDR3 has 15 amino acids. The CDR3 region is CASSYGDRANTEAFF. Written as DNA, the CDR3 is TGTGCCAGCAGTTACGGGGACAGGGCGAACACTGAAGCTTTCTTT.

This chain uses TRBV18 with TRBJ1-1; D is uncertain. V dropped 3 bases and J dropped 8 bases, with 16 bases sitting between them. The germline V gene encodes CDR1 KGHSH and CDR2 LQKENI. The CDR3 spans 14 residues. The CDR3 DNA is TGTGCCAGCTCACCCCCAGGAGGTAGTAAGGAAGCTTTCTTT. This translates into CASSPPGGSKEAFF.

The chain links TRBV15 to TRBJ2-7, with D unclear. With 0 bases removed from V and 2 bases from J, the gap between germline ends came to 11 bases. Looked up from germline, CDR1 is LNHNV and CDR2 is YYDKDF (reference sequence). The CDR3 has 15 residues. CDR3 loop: CATSREYGQTYEQYF. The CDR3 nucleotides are TGTGCCACCAGCAGAGAGTATGGGCAGACCTACGAGCAGTACTTC. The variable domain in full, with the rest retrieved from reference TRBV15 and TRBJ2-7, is DAMVIQNPRYQVTQFGKPVTLSCSQTLNHNVMYWYQQKSSQAPKLLFHYYDKDFNNEADTPDNFQSRRPNTSFCFLDIRSPGLGDTAMYLCATSREYGQTYEQYFGPGTRLTVT.

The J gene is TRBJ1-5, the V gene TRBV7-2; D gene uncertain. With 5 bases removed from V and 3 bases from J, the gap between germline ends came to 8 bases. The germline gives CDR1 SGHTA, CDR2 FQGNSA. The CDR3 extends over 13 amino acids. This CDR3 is CASSAGPNQPQHF. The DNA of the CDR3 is TGTGCCAGCAGCGCAGGCCCCAATCAGCCCCAGCATTTT.

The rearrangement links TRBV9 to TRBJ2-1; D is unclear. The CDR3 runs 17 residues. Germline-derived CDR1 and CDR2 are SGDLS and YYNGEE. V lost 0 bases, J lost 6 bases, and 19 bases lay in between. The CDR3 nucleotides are TGTGCCAGCAGCGTAGCTTCGGGTACTCTCGGGTCCAATGAGCAGTTCTTC. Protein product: CASSVASGTLGSNEQFF.

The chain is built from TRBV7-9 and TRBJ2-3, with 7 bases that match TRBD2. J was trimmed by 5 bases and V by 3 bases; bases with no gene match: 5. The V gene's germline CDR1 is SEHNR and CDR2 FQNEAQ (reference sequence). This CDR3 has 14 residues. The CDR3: CASSLTTSRDTQYF. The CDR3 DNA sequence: TGTGCCAGCAGCTTGACGACTAGCCGAGATACGCAGTATTTT.

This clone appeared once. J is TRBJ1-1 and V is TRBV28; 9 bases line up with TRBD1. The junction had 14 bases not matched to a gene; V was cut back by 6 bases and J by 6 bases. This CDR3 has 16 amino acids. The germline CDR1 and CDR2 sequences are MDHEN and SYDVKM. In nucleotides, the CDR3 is TGTGCCAGCAGCCCCGGGACAGGGCTTGAGTTCTCTGAAGCTTTCTTT. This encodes CASSPGTGLEFSEAFF.

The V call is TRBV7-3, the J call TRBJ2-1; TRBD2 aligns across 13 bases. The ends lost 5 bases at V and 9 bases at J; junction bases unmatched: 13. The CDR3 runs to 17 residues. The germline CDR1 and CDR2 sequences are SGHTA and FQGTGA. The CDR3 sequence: CASSPLSTSGGRSEQFF. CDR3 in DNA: TGTGCCAGCAGCCCCCTCTCGACTAGCGGGGGGAGATCTGAGCAGTTCTTC.

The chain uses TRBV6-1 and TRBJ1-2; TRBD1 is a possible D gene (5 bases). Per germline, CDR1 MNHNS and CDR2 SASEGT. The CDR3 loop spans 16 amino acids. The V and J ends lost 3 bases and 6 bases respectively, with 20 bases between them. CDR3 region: CASSEGGGQAWNGYTF. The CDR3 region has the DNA TGTGCCAGCAGTGAGGGAGGTGGACAAGCCTGGAATGGCTACACCTTC.

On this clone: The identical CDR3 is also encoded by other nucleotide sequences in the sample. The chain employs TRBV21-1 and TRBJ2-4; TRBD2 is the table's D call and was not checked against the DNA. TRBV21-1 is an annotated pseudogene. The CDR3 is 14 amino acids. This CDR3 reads CASSKSGGRNIQYF. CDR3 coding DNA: TGTGCCAGCAGCAAAAGCGGGGGTCGCAACATTCAGTACTTC.